Listed below are T cell receptor beta chains from one sample, sequenced in a study of blood T cell repertoires in COVID-19. Profiled with immunoSEQ multiplex PCR; TCRdb holds only in-frame clones, not every one. This table holds 100,000 to 120,000 clones, about 80% found once. Sequencing used peripheral blood. These receptors were obtained from a middle-aged woman with acute or convalescent COVID-19. The CDR3 runs from the conserved cysteine through the conserved F or W. The order of the fields is V gene, J gene, clone size, CDR3 length, D gene, CDR3 DNA, CDR3 protein. A D gene is named only where the DNA matches it firmly. A clone size is listed for some rows: how often the clone was seen (once, few, many), or a class if it is expanded.

TRBV19	TRBJ2-1	-	17	TRBD2	TGTGCCAGTAGTATTGCAGCTAGCGGGGGGGCGAGGAATGAGCAGTTCTTC	CASSIAASGGARNEQFF
TRBV6-5	TRBJ1-1	-	14	-	TGTGCCAGCAGTTTGAGTCTACCCTACACTGAAGCTTTCTTT	CASSLSLPYTEAFF
TRBV7-2	TRBJ2-3	-	16	-	TGTGCCAGCAGCTTAGGAGGGTCGTTAGCTACAGATACGCAGTATTTT	CASSLGGSLATDTQYF
TRBV29-1	TRBJ1-2	once	12	-	TGCAGCGTTGTTGGGGGCGCGGGTGGCTACACCTTC	CSVVGGAGGYTF
TRBV4-3	TRBJ2-5	-	16	-	TGCGCCAGCAGCCAAGATGAGGACACGGGTCCAGAGACCCAGTACTTC	CASSQDEDTGPETQYF
TRBV18	TRBJ2-1	-	15	TRBD2	TGTGCCAGCTCACCCGGGGGGGCCGGGTACAATGAGCAGTTCTTC	CASSPGGAGYNEQFF
TRBV19	TRBJ2-7	few	15	-	TGTGCCAGTAGTATCCGCCTTGACAGATCCTACGAGCAGTACTTC	CASSIRLDRSYEQYF
TRBV18	TRBJ1-1	-	14	TRBD1	TGTGCCAGCTCACGAGAAAACAGGGGCACTGAAGCTTTCTTT	CASSRENRGTEAFF
TRBV5-1	TRBJ1-1	-	14	TRBD1	TGCGCCAGCAGCTATTACAGGGGTGGCACTGAAGCTTTCTTT	CASSYYRGGTEAFF
TRBV5-4	TRBJ2-7	-	15	-	TGTGCCAGCAGCTTGGACAGGGCGGTTTCCTACGAGCAGTACTTC	CASSLDRAVSYEQYF
TRBV5-1	TRBJ2-7	-	15	TRBD2	TGCGCCAGCAGCTTGGATAGCGGGGGATTTTTCGAGCAGTACTTC	CASSLDSGGFFEQYF
TRBV7-3	TRBJ2-5	-	16	TRBD2	TGTGCCAGCAGCTTAACTCGGACTAGCGGGGAAGAGACCCAGTACTTC	CASSLTRTSGEETQYF
TRBV14	TRBJ1-4	-	15	TRBD1	TGTGCCAGCAGCCAAGGACAGGGCGGCGGTGAAAAACTGTTTTTT	CASSQGQGGGEKLFF
TRBV3-1/TRBV3-2	TRBJ2-1	-	12	-	TGTGCCAGCAGCCCCTTTCACAATGAGCAGTTCTTC	CASSPFHNEQFF
TRBV5-6	TRBJ1-2	few	14	-	TGTGCCAGCAGCTTGGTAGTCAGCGAGACTGGCTACACCTTC	CASSLVVSETGYTF
TRBV5-4	TRBJ2-1	-	15	TRBD2	TGTGCCAGCAGCTTAGCGGGGGGAACCTACAATGAGCAGTTCTTC	CASSLAGGTYNEQFF
TRBV5-1	TRBJ2-7	-	14	-	TGCGCCAGCAGCTTGCGGCAGGGCGGTGACGAGCAGTACTTC	CASSLRQGGDEQYF
TRBV19	TRBJ1-2	-	13	-	TGTGCCAGTAGTGGAGGTTCTAACTATGGCTACACCTTC	CASSGGSNYGYTF
TRBV30	TRBJ1-5	-	17	TRBD1	TGTGCCGTGGATCCTGATATGGACAGGGAAGGCAATCAGCCCCAGCATTTT	CAVDPDMDREGNQPQHF
TRBV6-1	TRBJ2-5	-	15	-	TGTGCCAGCAGTGAGATGAACCGGGGTGGAGAGACCCAGTACTTC	CASSEMNRGGETQYF
TRBV5-1	TRBJ2-3	-	17	-	TGCGCCAGCAGCTTCGGCAGGGCCACCGCCAACACAGATACGCAGTATTTT	CASSFGRATANTDTQYF
TRBV9	TRBJ1-1	few	15	TRBD1	TGTGCCAGCAGCGCGGACGGACAGGGGAGGGCTGAAGCTTTCTTT	CASSADGQGRAEAFF
TRBV7-9	TRBJ1-2	-	14	TRBD1	TGTGCCAGCAGCTTAACAGGGGTGGACCGCGGCTACACCTTC	CASSLTGVDRGYTF
TRBV6-7	TRBJ2-2	once	16	TRBD1	TGTGCCAGCAGTTCTACCTTGGACAGGGGATTCAGGGAGCTGTTTTTT	CASSSTLDRGFRELFF
TRBV6-5	TRBJ2-3	-	13	-	TGTGCCAGCAGGGGGGCGGGCACAGATACGCAGTATTTT	CASRGAGTDTQYF
TRBV29-1	TRBJ2-3	-	15	TRBD2	TGCAGCGTTGTTCGAGCGGGGGGGTCGACAGATACGCAGTATTTT	CSVVRAGGSTDTQYF
TRBV19	TRBJ1-6	many	14	-	TGTGCCAGTAGTCCGAGCTCCTATAATTCACCCCTCCACTTT	CASSPSSYNSPLHF
TRBV6-2/TRBV6-3	TRBJ2-1	-	16	TRBD1	TGTGCCAGCAGTTCTCCGCTAGAACAGGGGGGCAATGAGCAGTTCTTC	CASSSPLEQGGNEQFF
TRBV29-1	TRBJ1-3	-	14	-	TGCAGCGTTGATGGGGGCTACTCTGGAAACACCATATATTTT	CSVDGGYSGNTIYF
TRBV7-9	TRBJ2-1	-	14	-	TGTGCCAGCAGCTTACTGAGCTCCTACAATGAGCAGTTCTTC	CASSLLSSYNEQFF
TRBV5-1	TRBJ2-2	-	17	TRBD2	TGCGCCAGCAGCCCCGGGACTAGCGGGCCGAACACCGGGGAGCTGTTTTTT	CASSPGTSGPNTGELFF
TRBV24-1	TRBJ2-6	-	18	TRBD2	TGTGCCACCAGTGTAACTAGCGGGGGAATCTCTGGGGCCAACGTCCTGACTTTC	CATSVTSGGISGANVLTF
TRBV7-2	TRBJ2-7	-	14	TRBD2	TGTGCCAGCGGGGCCGGGGGGTTCTCCTACGAGCAGTACTTC	CASGAGGFSYEQYF
TRBV6-5	TRBJ2-7	few	14	TRBD1	TGTGCCAGTGAGGCGAGACAGGGGGCCTACGAGCAGTACTTC	CASEARQGAYEQYF
TRBV5-1	TRBJ1-1	once	15	-	TGCGCCAGCAGGGAGGGAGCAGCCATGAACACTGAAGCTTTCTTT	CASREGAAMNTEAFF
TRBV6-5	TRBJ1-2	-	13	TRBD1	TGTGCCAGCATCGCGACAGGGTGGTATGGCTACACCTTC	CASIATGWYGYTF
TRBV5-1	TRBJ1-6	-	14	TRBD1	TGCGCCAGCAGCTTTACAGGGGATGTTTCACCCCTCCACTTT	CASSFTGDVSPLHF
TRBV5-6	TRBJ2-4	-	17	TRBD2	TGTGCCAGCAGCTTGGTCGGGCAGGGAGGGGACAAAAACATTCAGTACTTC	CASSLVGQGGDKNIQYF
TRBV7-2	TRBJ2-5	once	16	TRBD1	TGTGCCAGCAGCTCCGTAGGACAGGGGGCAGGCGAGACCCAGTACTTC	CASSSVGQGAGETQYF
TRBV14	TRBJ2-1	-	16	TRBD2	TGTGCCAGCAGCCTCCCCGGAGGACTAGTATTCAATGAGCAGTTCTTC	CASSLPGGLVFNEQFF
TRBV2	TRBJ2-7	-	16	-	TGTGCCAGCAGCGCCTCCTCCCGGAGCCGCTCCTACGAGCAGTACTTC	CASSASSRSRSYEQYF
TRBV6-5	TRBJ1-1	-	14	TRBD1	TGTGCCAGCAGGGGGACAGCTTGGGACACTGAAGCTTTCTTT	CASRGTAWDTEAFF
TRBV27	TRBJ2-7	few	14	-	TGTGCCAGCAGTTTAGACGGGATAAAGGGTGCGCAGTACTTC	CASSLDGIKGAQYF
TRBV12-3/TRBV12-4	TRBJ2-5	-	13	-	TGTGCCAGCGGACAGAGCTACCAAGAGACCCAGTACTTC	CASGQSYQETQYF
TRBV18	TRBJ2-7	-	13	-	TGTGCCAGCTCACCACAAAGGGGCAACGAGCAGTACTTC	CASSPQRGNEQYF
TRBV4-2	TRBJ1-2	once	14	-	TGTGCCAGCAGCCAAGTTGGAACGGGTCAGGGCTACACCTTC	CASSQVGTGQGYTF
TRBV19	TRBJ1-2	-	12	-	TGTGCCAGTACTGGGTCAGGGGTAGGCTACACCTTC	CASTGSGVGYTF
TRBV3-1/TRBV3-2	TRBJ1-2	-	12	-	TGTGCCAGCAGCCAAAGAGGGTTCGGCTACACCTTC	CASSQRGFGYTF
TRBV6-5	TRBJ1-4	-	14	-	TGTGCCAGCAGTCTCACGGCAACTAATGAAAAACTGTTTTTT	CASSLTATNEKLFF
TRBV18	TRBJ2-3	-	15	-	TGTGCCAGCTCACCGGGGACAAGCTACACAGATACGCAGTATTTT	CASSPGTSYTDTQYF
TRBV30	TRBJ2-4	-	14	-	TGTGCCTGGAGTGTACCGCAGGTTTCGGACATTCAGTACTTC	CAWSVPQVSDIQYF